This T cell receptor (beta chain) came from a study of metastatic and nonmetastatic thyroid tumors. Study at large: Comparison of repertoires was carried out across blood and tumor or nodule tissue from malignant and benign thyroid patients.

The CDR3 has 13 amino acids. CDR1 is SSHAT, CDR2 FNYEAQ, per germline (reference sequence). Thyroid surgery took place with no prior treatment in any patient. As concerns this clone: One junction end disagrees with the germline gene, perhaps due to a read error.

TCRdb re-analyzed the PCR reads using MiXCR. The sample has 30,000 to 40,000 clones; approximately 16% are singletons. This chain uses TRBV7-7 with TRBJ2-5; TRBD2 aligns across 8 bases. Sequenced input: blood. This receptor was identified in a male donor with papillary thyroid cancer or a benign thyroid nodule (not recorded which). Some clones in this sample may be carry-over from other donors' samples. CDR3 in amino acids: CASSRGGQETQYF. CDR3 coding DNA: TGTGCTAGCAGCCGGGGGGGTCAAGAGACCCAGTACTTC.